The subject of this entry is one TCR beta chain. Antigen specificity is unknown. With 2 bases removed from V and 5 bases from J, the gap between germline ends came to 10 bases. There are 14 residues in the CDR3. Germline V gene data show CDR1 as SGHTA and CDR2 as FQGTGA. The data derive from a study of cytomegalovirus exposure and HLA in healthy donors. General study points: Investigators reported 150 to 200 TCR beta chains as tied to cytomegalovirus.

Vbeta (60) and Jbeta (13) primers were used in the PCR. Some clones are missing from TCRdb's copy, which holds only in-frame ones; the method was immunoSEQ multiplex PCR. Here the sample spans 100,000 to 150,000 clones, roughly 70% being singletons. The sequencing sample was made of PBMCs. The chain has TRBV7-3 and TRBJ2-1; possibly TRBD2 for D (6 bases). The sequence was obtained from a woman in her forties in good health and CMV-seropositive. CDR3 sequence (DNA): TGTGCCAGCAGCTTAGGGGGGACGAACAATGAGCAGTTCTTC. Its translation is CASSLGGTNNEQFF.